These 20 T cell receptor beta chains share one sample of origin, sequenced in a study of T cell changes during pregnancy in multiple sclerosis (dated by TCRdb to the late 2010s). Libraries came from the immunoSEQ multiplex PCR assay. As stored in TCRdb, this immuneACCESS dataset retains in-frame rearrangements with V and J assigned. A fraction of the clones does not appear; measured against another copy, unresolved V genes explain less than half of the discrepancy, and the remainder lacks a known reason. This sample lists about 110,000 clones; less than 95% were detected once. Roughly 1.5% of the sample is held by the ten biggest clonotypes. The material sequenced was peripheral blood, taken before pregnancy. All receptors come from a female donor with multiple sclerosis, enrolled in a pregnancy study.

V gene TRBV2 combines with J gene TRBJ1-3, with D possibly TRBD1 on 6 matching bases. The CDR3 contains 14 residues. Deletions cut 6 bases from V and 4 bases from J, with 13 bases between. Germline-derived CDR1 and CDR2 are SNHLY and FYNNEI. DNA of the CDR3: TGTGCCAGCAGGGACACAGGGTCCGGAAACACCATATATTTT. It encodes CASRDTGSGNTIYF.

The chain couples TRBV27 to TRBJ1-6, with TRBD1 matching 8 bases. The CDR3 is 15 amino acids. Germline V CDR1 and CDR2: MNHEY, SMNVEV (reference sequence). V shed 5 bases and J 14 bases; nucleotides not matched to a gene: 14. The CDR3 DNA is TGTGCCAGCAGTGCCCTACAGGGGGTGAGCGGAACCCTCCACTTT. Its protein product is CASSALQGVSGTLHF.

This clone was recorded only once. The J gene is TRBJ1-3, the V gene TRBV25-1, with unresolved D. Germline V gene sequence: CDR1 MGHDK, CDR2 SYGVNS. The V end lost 6 bases, the J end lost 0 bases, and 6 bases lay between the germline ends. CDR3 length: 13 residues. CDR3 in DNA: TGTGCCAGCAGCGCTATCTCTGGAAACACCATATATTTT. This gives the protein CASSAISGNTIYF.

The CDR3 is CASTGITSGANVLTF. For the CDR3, the DNA is TGTGCCAGTACGGGGATTACCTCTGGGGCCAACGTCCTGACTTTC. This chain connects TRBV19 to TRBJ2-6, with TRBD2 as a possible D gene (5 bases). With 7 bases removed from V and 0 bases from J, the gap between germline ends came to 10 bases. Germline lookup yields CDR1 LNHDA and CDR2 SQIVND (reference sequence). The CDR3 has 15 residues.

The chain is built from TRBV5-1 and TRBJ1-1; perhaps TRBD1 as D (6 bases). CDR3 length: 13 amino acids. Trimming took 0 bases from V and 4 from J, leaving 7 bases between them. Germline V lookup: CDR1 SGHRS, CDR2 YFSETQ. CDR3 nucleotides: TGCGCCAGCAGCTTGGGGGGGCCCACTGAAGCTTTCTTT. This gives the protein CASSLGGPTEAFF.

This clone was recorded once. The chain carries TRBV2 and TRBJ1-6, with TRBD1 identical over 7 bases. The CDR3 sequence is 15 residues long. From germline, CDR1 is SNHLY and CDR2 FYNNEI. J gave up 7 bases and V 5 bases, and 8 bases lay outside the gene matches. CDR3 residues: CASSLHRGDNSPLHF. CDR3 DNA sequence: TGTGCCAGCAGTCTTCACAGGGGCGACAATTCACCCCTCCACTTT.

The gene calls are TRBV9 and TRBJ2-3; D is unclear. The V end was cut by 5 bases, the J end by 2 bases, with 6 bases between. Germline values: CDR1 SGDLS, CDR2 YYNGEE. This CDR3 region has 12 residues. The CDR3 bases are TGTGCCAGCAGGGCGGACACAGATACGCAGTATTTT. Encoded protein: CASRADTDTQYF. Full variable domain (remainder filled in from reference TRBV9 and TRBJ2-3): DSGVTQTPKHLITATGQRVTLRCSPRSGDLSVYWYQQSLDQGLQFLIQYYNGEERAKGNILERFSAQQFPDLHSELNLSSLELGDSALYFCASRADTDTQYFGPGTRLTVL.

This clone was counted once. J is TRBJ2-1 and V is TRBV7-3; 7 nucleotides match TRBD1. In germline, CDR1 is SGHTA, CDR2 FQGTGA. The CDR3 contains 15 residues. Trimming took 2 bases from V and 8 from J; bases not matched to a gene: 9. CDR3 protein: CASSLFRTGVDEQFF. The CDR3 DNA sequence: TGTGCCAGCAGCTTATTTCGTACAGGGGTCGATGAGCAGTTCTTC.

V is TRBV4-1 and J is TRBJ2-5; TRBD1 might be the D (5 bases). From germline, CDR1 is MGHRA and CDR2 YSYEKL. The CDR3 sequence is 15 residues long. With 1 base removed from V and 5 bases from J, the gap between germline ends came to 14 bases. Here the CDR3 reads CASSQGAREGETQYF. CDR3 DNA: TGCGCCAGCAGCCAAGGGGCCAGGGAAGGGGAGACCCAGTACTTC.

The chain employs TRBV6-5 and TRBJ1-1; TRBD1 might be the D (6 bases). Germline V CDR1 and CDR2: MNHEY, SVGAGI. CDR3 size: 14 residues. The V and J ends lost 6 bases and 10 bases respectively, with 21 bases between them. The CDR3 loop is CASSPPTGQMVAFF. In DNA, the CDR3 is TGTGCCAGCAGCCCCCCGACGGGACAAATGGTAGCTTTCTTT.

The chain recombines TRBV13 with TRBJ1-2; TRBD1 matches at 10 bases. The CDR3 is 15 amino acids. Germline CDR1 and CDR2: PRHDT and FYEKMQ (reference sequence). V shed 5 bases, J shed 7 bases, and the junction held 10 bases outside the gene matches. CDR3 sequence: CASSTRQGAVGGYTF. The CDR3 DNA reads as TGTGCCAGCAGCACCCGACAGGGGGCCGTGGGTGGCTACACCTTC.

The chain carries TRBV14 and TRBJ2-1; possibly TRBD2 for D (5 bases). V was pared by 4 bases and J by 1 base, with 11 bases between. In germline, CDR1 is SGHDN, CDR2 FVKESK. The CDR3 has 15 residues. The CDR3 spells CASSPPGRSYNEQFF. CDR3 coding DNA: TGTGCCAGCAGCCCCCCGGGGAGATCCTACAATGAGCAGTTCTTC.

V gene TRBV2 combines with J gene TRBJ2-7; 8 bases fit TRBD1. CDR1 is SNHLY and CDR2 is FYNNEI in the germline V gene. This CDR3 contains 13 residues. V lost 7 bases and J lost 6; bases outside the gene matches: 8. Here the CDR3 reads CASTGTGGSEQYF. Here the CDR3 DNA reads TGTGCCAGCACCGGGACAGGAGGTTCCGAGCAGTACTTC.

The rearrangement uses TRBV5-1 and TRBJ2-5; a weak D match, TRBD1 (6 bases). The CDR3 loop spans 14 amino acids. Germline-derived CDR1 and CDR2 are SGHRS and YFSETQ. Trimming stripped 4 bases from V and 4 bases from J, with 14 bases between. For the CDR3, the DNA is TGCGCCAGCAGCCAGGGGACCCCCGGAGAGACCCAGTACTTC. Its translation is CASSQGTPGETQYF.

This chain uses TRBV7-2 with TRBJ2-5; TRBD1 agrees at 10 bases. The CDR3 spans 15 residues. Germline CDR1 SGHTA, CDR2 FQGNSA. The J segment lost 2 bases and the V segment lost 4 bases, leaving 4 bases of the junction unmatched. The CDR3 nucleotides are TGTGCCAGCAGCTCCCAGGACAGGGGGCAAGAGACCCAGTACTTC. Translating gives CASSSQDRGQETQYF.

The DNA for the CDR3 is TGTGCCAGCAGTGAAGAGGTGGACAGAAACACCATATATTTT. The encoded protein is CASSEEVDRNTIYF. V usage is TRBV2 and J usage is TRBJ1-3; D is possibly TRBD1 (5 bases). Germline lookup yields CDR1 SNHLY and CDR2 FYNNEI. Trimming pared 1 base from V and 5 bases from J, leaving 9 bases between. The length of the CDR3 is 14 residues.

This clone was counted a single time. The genes are TRBV7-3 and TRBJ2-3; 9 nucleotides agree with TRBD2. Per the germline V gene, CDR1 is SGHTA and CDR2 is FQGTGA. Trimming at V came to 2 bases and at J to 5 bases, leaving 8 bases not matched to a gene. The CDR3 covers 16 residues. CDR3 sequence: CASSLGAGGTKDTQYF. The CDR3 DNA follows: TGTGCCAGCAGCTTAGGGGCGGGGGGGACAAAAGATACGCAGTATTTT. Supplemented by reference TRBV7-3 and TRBJ2-3, the full variable domain reads GAGVSQTPSNKVTEKGKYVELRCDPISGHTALYWYRQSLGQGPEFLIYFQGTGAADDSGLPNDRFFAVRPEGSVSTLKIQRTERGDSAVYLCASSLGAGGTKDTQYFGPGTRLTVL.

The chain combines TRBV4-3 with TRBJ2-1; TRBD2 matches at 10 bases. This CDR3 region has 19 residues. V trimming: 1 base; J trimming: 0 bases; junction bases outside the gene matches: 9. The germline CDR1 and CDR2 sequences are LGHNA and YSLEER. The CDR3 region is CASSQGLLAGASSYNEQFF. The DNA for the CDR3 is TGCGCCAGCAGCCAAGGTTTGCTAGCGGGGGCTAGCTCCTACAATGAGCAGTTCTTC.

The chain employs TRBV18 and TRBJ2-1; tentative D call: TRBD1 (6 bases). In germline, CDR1 is KGHSH, CDR2 LQKENI. The CDR3 totals 15 residues. The germline V and J ends were trimmed by 5 bases and 5 bases, with 16 bases remaining between them. CDR3 residues: CASSSQGSLDNEQFF. As DNA, the CDR3 is TGTGCCAGCTCATCGCAGGGGAGTCTGGACAATGAGCAGTTCTTC.

The CDR3 bases are TGTGCCAGCTCACCACTATTACAGGGCTCGGGAAACACCATATATTTT. Protein sequence: CASSPLLQGSGNTIYF. The chain joins TRBV18 to TRBJ1-3; D possibly corresponds to TRBD1 (6 bases). This CDR3 region has 16 residues. Deletions cut 1 base from V and 4 bases from J, with 14 bases between. Germline lookup yields CDR1 KGHSH and CDR2 LQKENI.